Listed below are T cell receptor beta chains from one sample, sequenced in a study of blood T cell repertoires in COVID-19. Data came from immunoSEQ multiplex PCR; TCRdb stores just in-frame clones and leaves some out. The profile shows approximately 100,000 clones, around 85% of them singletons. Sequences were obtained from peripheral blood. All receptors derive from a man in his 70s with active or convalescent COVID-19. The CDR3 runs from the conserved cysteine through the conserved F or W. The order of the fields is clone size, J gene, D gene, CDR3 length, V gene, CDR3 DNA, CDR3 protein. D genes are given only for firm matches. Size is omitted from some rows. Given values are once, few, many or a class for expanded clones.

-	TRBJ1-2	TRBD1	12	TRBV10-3	TGTGCCATCAGTGAGACAGGGGATGGCTACACCTTC	CAISETGDGYTF
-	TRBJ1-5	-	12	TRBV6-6	TGTGCCAGTCGAACAGGCAATCAGCCCCAGCATTTT	CASRTGNQPQHF
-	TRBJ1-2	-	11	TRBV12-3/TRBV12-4	TGTGCCAGCTCTACTAGCAGGGCATCGACCTTC	CASSTSRASTF
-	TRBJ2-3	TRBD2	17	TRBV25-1	TGTGCCAGCAGTCCCTCACTAGCGGGAGGTTCCACAGATACGCAGTATTTT	CASSPSLAGGSTDTQYF
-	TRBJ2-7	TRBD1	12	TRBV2	TGTGCCAGCTGGGGACAGGCGGACGAGCAGTACTTC	CASWGQADEQYF
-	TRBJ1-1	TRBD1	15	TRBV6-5	TGTGCCAGCAGTTTCTCCGGGACAGGGACTAGGGAAGCTTTCTTT	CASSFSGTGTREAFF
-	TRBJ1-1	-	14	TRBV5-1	TGCGCCAGCAGCTTGCAGGGGTCGCACACTGAAGCTTTCTTT	CASSLQGSHTEAFF
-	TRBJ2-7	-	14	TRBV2	TGTGCCAGCAGTGAACGGGCAGGGGATGACGAGCAGTACTTC	CASSERAGDDEQYF
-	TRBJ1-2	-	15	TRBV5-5	TGTGCCAGCAGCTTGGAACAGGGTGGGTACTATGGCTACACCTTC	CASSLEQGGYYGYTF
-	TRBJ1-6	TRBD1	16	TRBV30	TGTGCCTGGAAAACGGCTGGACAGGGGAGAATGTCACCCCTCCACTTT	CAWKTAGQGRMSPLHF
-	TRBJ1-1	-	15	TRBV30	TGTGCCTGGAGTGACCGGGGGGTGCGCAGGGCTGAAGCTTTCTTT	CAWSDRGVRRAEAFF
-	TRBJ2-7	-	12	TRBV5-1	TGCGCCAGCAGCTTGCAGGGCTACGAGCAGTACTTC	CASSLQGYEQYF
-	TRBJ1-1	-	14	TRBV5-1	TGCGCCAGCAGCTTGGCGGACAGCGCCCGTGAAGCTTTCTTT	CASSLADSAREAFF
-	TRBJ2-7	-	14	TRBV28	TGTGCCAGCAGCCTAGTGGGGCACTCCTACGAGCAGTACTTC	CASSLVGHSYEQYF
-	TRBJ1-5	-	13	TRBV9	TGTGCCAGCAGCGTAGGGCTCAATCAGCCCCAGCATTTT	CASSVGLNQPQHF
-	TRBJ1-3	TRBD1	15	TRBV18	TGTGCCAGCTCACCAGTACAGGGGCGTGGAAACACCATATATTTT	CASSPVQGRGNTIYF
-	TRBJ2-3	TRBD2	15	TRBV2	TGTGCCAGCAGTGGGCCTAGCGGGAGCACAGATACGCAGTATTTT	CASSGPSGSTDTQYF
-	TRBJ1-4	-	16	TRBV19	TGTGCCAGTAGGGCACAGGGTAAAGGAACTAATGAAAAACTGTTTTTT	CASRAQGKGTNEKLFF
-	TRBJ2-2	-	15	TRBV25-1	TGTGCCAGCAGTCCCCAGGGGCCCGGGACCGGGGAGCTGTTTTTT	CASSPQGPGTGELFF
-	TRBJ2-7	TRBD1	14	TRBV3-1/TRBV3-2	TGTGCCAGCAGCCCCACAGGGGCAGGGAACGAGCAGTACTTC	CASSPTGAGNEQYF
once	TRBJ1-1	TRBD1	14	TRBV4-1	TGCGCCAGCAGCCAAGGGACAGGGGACACTGAAGCTTTCTTT	CASSQGTGDTEAFF
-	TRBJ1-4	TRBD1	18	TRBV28	TGTGCCAGCAGCCCCTCGGGGACAGGGGGAGGTAGGGTCGAAAAACTGTTTTTT	CASSPSGTGGGRVEKLFF
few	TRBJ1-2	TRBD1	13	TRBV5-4	TGTGCCAGCAGCTTATGGACAGGGTATGGCTACACCTTC	CASSLWTGYGYTF
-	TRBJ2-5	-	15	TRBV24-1	TGTGCCACCAGTGATGATCGGGGGGCTGGAGAGACCCAGTACTTC	CATSDDRGAGETQYF
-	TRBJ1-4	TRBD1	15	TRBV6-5	TGTGCCGCTAGGCCGGCCGGGACAGGGAAAGAAAAACTGTTTTTT	CAARPAGTGKEKLFF
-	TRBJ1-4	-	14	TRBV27	TGTGCCAGCAGTTTATTCAGGGGTAATGAAAAACTGTTTTTT	CASSLFRGNEKLFF
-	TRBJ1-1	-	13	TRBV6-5	TGTGCCAGCTATAGACAGTTAAACACTGAAGCTTTCTTT	CASYRQLNTEAFF
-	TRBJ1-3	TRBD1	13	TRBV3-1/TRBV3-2	TGTGCCAGCAGCCAAGACAGGGGGAACACCATATATTTT	CASSQDRGNTIYF
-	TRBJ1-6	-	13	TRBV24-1	TGTGCCACCAGAACGGGGGGAAATTCACCCCTCCACTTT	CATRTGGNSPLHF
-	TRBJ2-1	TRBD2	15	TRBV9	TGTGCCAGCAGCGTAGGGTCTAGCGGGATCAATGAGCAGTTCTTC	CASSVGSSGINEQFF
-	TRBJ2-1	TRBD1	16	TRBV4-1	TGCGCCAGCAGCCAGACTCCGGGACAGGCCTACAATGAGCAGTTCTTC	CASSQTPGQAYNEQFF
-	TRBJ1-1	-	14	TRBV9	TGTGCCAGCAGCGTAGGTGGTCTTAGCACTGAAGCTTTCTTT	CASSVGGLSTEAFF
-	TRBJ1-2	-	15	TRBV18	TGTGCCAGCTCACCCCGAGACACCGAAAACTATGGCTACACCTTC	CASSPRDTENYGYTF
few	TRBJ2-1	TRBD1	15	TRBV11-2	TGTGCCAGCAGCCCCCGGACAGGGGGCTACAATGAGCAGTTCTTC	CASSPRTGGYNEQFF
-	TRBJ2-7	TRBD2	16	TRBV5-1	TGCGCCAGCAGCTCCGGTGAGCGGGAGTTTTCTTACGAGCAGTACTTC	CASSSGEREFSYEQYF
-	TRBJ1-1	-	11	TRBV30	TGTGCCTGGACCACTAACACTGAAGCTTTCTTT	CAWTTNTEAFF
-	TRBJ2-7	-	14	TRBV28	TGTGCCAGCAGCGGAGGGTTTTACCCCTACGAGCAGTACTTC	CASSGGFYPYEQYF
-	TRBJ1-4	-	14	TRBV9	TGTGCCAGCAGCGTAGCTGGGGGGGTGGAAAAACTGTTTTTT	CASSVAGGVEKLFF
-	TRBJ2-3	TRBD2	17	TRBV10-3	TGTGCCATCAGTGACAAGGGAGCGGGGGGGAGGGCAGATACGCAGTATTTT	CAISDKGAGGRADTQYF
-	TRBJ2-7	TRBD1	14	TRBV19	TGTGCCAGTAGTGGACAGGGGCGCTCCTACGAGCAGTACTTC	CASSGQGRSYEQYF
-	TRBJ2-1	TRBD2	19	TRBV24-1	TGTGCCACCAGTGATTTGAGGACTAGTGAAACCAGCTCCTACAATGAGCAGTTCTTC	CATSDLRTSETSSYNEQFF
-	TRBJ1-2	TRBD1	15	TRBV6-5	TGTGCCAGCAGTAGGGACAGGGGGCTAGGCTATGGCTACACCTTC	CASSRDRGLGYGYTF
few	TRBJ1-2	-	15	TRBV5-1	TGCGCCAGCAGCTTGGGCGCACGGAGGAACTATGGCTACACCTTC	CASSLGARRNYGYTF
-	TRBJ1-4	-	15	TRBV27	TGTGCCAGCAGTTTGTTATCGGCAGGGAATGAAAAACTGTTTTTT	CASSLLSAGNEKLFF
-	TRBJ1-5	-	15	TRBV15	TGTGCCACCAGCAGACCCTCGGGAAGCAATCAGCCCCAGCATTTT	CATSRPSGSNQPQHF
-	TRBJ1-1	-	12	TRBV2	TGTGCCAGCAGCAAACAGGGTGATTTGGCTTTCTTT	CASSKQGDLAFF
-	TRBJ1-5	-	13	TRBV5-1	TGCGCCAACAGACGGAGTAGCAATCAGCCCCAGCATTTT	CANRRSSNQPQHF
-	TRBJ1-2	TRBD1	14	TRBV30	TGTGCCTGGAGTGTACAGGGGTACAACTATGGCTACACCTTC	CAWSVQGYNYGYTF
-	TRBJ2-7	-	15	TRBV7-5	TGTGCCAGAAGCTCCATGAAGGGGGCTTCCTACGAGCAGTACTTC	CARSSMKGASYEQYF
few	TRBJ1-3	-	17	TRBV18	TGTGCCAGCTCACCCCGACCGGCTGGGCTCTCTGGAAACACCATATATTTT	CASSPRPAGLSGNTIYF
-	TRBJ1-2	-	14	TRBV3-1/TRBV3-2	TGTGCCAGCAGCCCTCCTTTGAGTTTCTATGGCTACACCTTC	CASSPPLSFYGYTF
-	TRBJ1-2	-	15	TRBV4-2	TGTGCCAGCAGCCAAGATCGTGGCGTCGAGGGTGGCTACACCTTC	CASSQDRGVEGGYTF
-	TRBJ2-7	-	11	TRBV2	TGTGCCAGCAGTGAAATCGGCGAGCAGTACTTC	CASSEIGEQYF
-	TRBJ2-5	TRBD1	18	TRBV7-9	TGTGCCAGCAGCTTAGGAGCGTCGGGGACAGGGTTCCAAGAGACCCAGTACTTC	CASSLGASGTGFQETQYF